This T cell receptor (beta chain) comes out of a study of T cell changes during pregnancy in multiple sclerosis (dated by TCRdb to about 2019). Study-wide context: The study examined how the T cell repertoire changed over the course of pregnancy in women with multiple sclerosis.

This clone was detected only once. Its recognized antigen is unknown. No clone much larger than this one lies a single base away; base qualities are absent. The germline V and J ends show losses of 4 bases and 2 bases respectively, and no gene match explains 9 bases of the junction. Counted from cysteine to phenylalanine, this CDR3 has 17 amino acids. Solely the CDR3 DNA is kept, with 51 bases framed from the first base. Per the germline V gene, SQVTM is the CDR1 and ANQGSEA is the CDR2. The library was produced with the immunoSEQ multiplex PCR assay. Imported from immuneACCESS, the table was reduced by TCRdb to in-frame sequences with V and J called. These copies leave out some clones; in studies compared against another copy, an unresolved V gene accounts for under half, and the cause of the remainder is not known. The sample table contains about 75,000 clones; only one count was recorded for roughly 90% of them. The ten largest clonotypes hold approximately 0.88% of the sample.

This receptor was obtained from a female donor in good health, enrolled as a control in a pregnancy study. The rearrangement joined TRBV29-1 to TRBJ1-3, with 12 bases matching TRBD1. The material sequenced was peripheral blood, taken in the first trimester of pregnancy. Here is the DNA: TGCAGCGTTGGCCTTGGGGGGACAGGGGGCACTGGAAACACCATATATTTT. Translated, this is CSVGLGGTGGTGNTIYF.